The 13 T cell receptor beta chains below were found in one sample sequenced in a study of read filtering for tumor transcriptome and immune sequencing. The library was built from around 400 ng RNA with molecular barcoded adaptors for alpha/delta and beta/gamma chains. MiXCR, applied by TCRdb to the reads, yields one record per CDR3 protein. The sample includes approximately 61,000 distinct CDR3 sequences, about a fifth of them seen just once. The material sequenced was a population of CD138-negative cells sorted from bone marrow. All receptors come from a donor aged 40 or older with multiple myeloma.

This clonotype was detected ten times or more. The chain uses TRBV29-1 and TRBJ2-7; TRBD2 matches 11 bases. CDR3 length: 13 residues. In germline, CDR1 is SQVTM, CDR2 ANQGSEA. Trimming removed 4 bases from V and 7 bases from J; junction bases left unmatched: 6. DNA for the CDR3: TGCAGCGTTGCTACTAGCGGGAGTGGTGAGCAGTACTTC. It yields the protein CSVATSGSGEQYF.

This clonotype was detected ten times or more. V gene TRBV5-1 combines with J gene TRBJ2-7; D tentatively fits TRBD1 or TRBD2 (5 bases each). The CDR3 has 17 amino acids. Between the trimmed V and J ends, which lost 4 bases and 0 bases, there was a span of 20 bases. Germline CDR1 and CDR2: SGHRS and YFSETQ. The CDR3, as DNA: TGCGCCAGCAGCCCGAGGGCGACGGGGCCCTACTCCTACGAGCAGTACTTC. This gives the protein CASSPRATGPYSYEQYF.

This clonotype was seen at least ten times. The DNA is omitted, as the CDR3 cannot be located on it reliably, and the CDR3 follows TCRdb's listing. The rearrangement links TRBV20-1 to TRBJ1-5; the table's D call of TRBD1 was not tested on the DNA. Germline CDR1 is DFQATT and CDR2 is SNEGSKA (reference sequence). The length of the CDR3 is 21 amino acids, counting both ends. CDR3 sequence: CSAQGQEQSAPAFWCWQPQHF.

The sample holds a few counts of this clonotype. The chain recombines TRBV24-1 with TRBJ2-2; 8 nucleotides line up with TRBD2. V was pared by 6 bases and J by 1 base, with 3 bases of the junction left unmatched. The CDR3 runs to 15 residues. Germline lookup yields CDR1 KGHDR and CDR2 SFDVKD. The CDR3: CATSTTSGNTGELFF. Written as DNA, the CDR3 is TGTGCCACCAGTACAACTAGCGGGAACACCGGGGAGCTGTTTTTT.

Ten or more counts support this clonotype. V usage is TRBV10-2 and J usage is TRBJ2-1; D possibly uses TRBD1 or TRBD2 (5 bases each). Germline CDR1 and CDR2: WSHSY and SAAADI. The germline V and J ends were trimmed by 3 bases and 8 bases, with 14 bases remaining between them. The CDR3 is 14 amino acids. The CDR3 nucleotides read TGCGCCAGCAGTGAAATGGGACCATTCTATGAGCAGTTCTTC. The encoded protein is CASSEMGPFYEQFF.

Ten or more counts support this clonotype. The genes are TRBV20-1 and TRBJ1-4; D is unclear. V was clipped by 7 bases and J by 7 bases, with 16 bases between them. CDR3 size: 13 residues. The germline V gene has CDR1 DFQATT and CDR2 SNEGSKA (reference sequence). Here the CDR3 DNA reads TGCAGTGGAAAGAGACCCGGATCTGAAAAACTGTTTTTT. This codes for CSGKRPGSEKLFF.

This clonotype was counted ten times or more. Mismatch with germline at one junction end may stem from a read error. This rearrangement joins TRBV6-2 or TRBV6-3 to TRBJ1-2, with TRBD1 matching over 8 bases. This CDR3 is 14 amino acids long. Germline lookup yields CDR1 MNHEY and CDR2 SVGEGT. CDR3 nucleotide sequence: TGTGCCAGCAGTTATTGGACAGGGAACTCTGGCTACACCTTC. Translating gives CASSYWTGNSGYTF.

This sequence joins TRBV20-1 and TRBJ1-6; D is perhaps TRBD1 (6 bases). Germline CDR1 DFQATT, CDR2 SNEGSKA (reference sequence). The CDR3 sequence is 16 residues long. V was cut by 0 bases and J by 2 bases, with 11 bases left in between. The CDR3, as DNA: TGCAGTGCTAGAGATCCGGGGGCCGCCTATAATTCACCCCTCCACTTT. Translating it yields CSARDPGAAYNSPLHF.

V gene TRBV28 combines with J gene TRBJ1-5; no clear D gene. Trimming cost V 7 bases and J 6 bases, with 10 bases left between them. The germline CDR1 and CDR2 sequences are MDHEN and SYDVKM. The CDR3 is 12 amino acids. CDR3 DNA sequence: TGTGCCAGCACCGCGGCCCGTCAGCCCCAGCATTTT. It translates to CASTAARQPQHF.

In the case of this clonotype: A junction end diverges from the germline sequence, so it may reflect a read error. The rearrangement joins TRBV9 to TRBJ1-3; D gene unclear. The germline CDR1 and CDR2 sequences are SGDLS and YYNGEE. The CDR3 sequence is 15 residues long. In DNA form, the CDR3 reads TGTACCAGCAGCGTAGACTGGTCCCCGGGAAACACCATATATTTT. This translates into CTSSVDWSPGNTIYF. Filled out from reference TRBV9 and TRBJ1-3, the complete variable domain reads DSGVTQTPKHLITATGQRVTLRCSPRSGDLSVYWYQQSLDQGLQFLIQYYNGEERAKGNILERFSAQQFPDLHSELNLSSLELGDSALYFCTSSVDWSPGNTIYFGEGSWLTVV.

The table lists this clonotype with many counts. V usage is TRBV28 and J usage is TRBJ2-3; maybe TRBD1 (5 bases). The V gene lost 4 bases and the J gene lost 3 bases, with 11 bases spanning the gap. The CDR3 loop spans 14 amino acids. The germline CDR1 and CDR2 sequences are MDHEN and SYDVKM. The CDR3 region is CASSSQGGTDTQYF. CDR3 in DNA: TGTGCCAGCAGTTCTCAGGGTGGGACAGATACGCAGTATTTT.

This chain connects TRBV27 to TRBJ1-2; 8 bases agree with TRBD1. The CDR3 runs to 14 residues. The J segment lost 3 bases and the V segment lost 4 bases, leaving 4 bases of the junction unmatched. Germline loops: CDR1 MNHEY, CDR2 SMNVEV (reference sequence). Here the CDR3 DNA reads TGTGCCAGCAGTTCGCAGGGGGCGGACTATGGCTACACCTTC. As protein: CASSSQGADYGYTF.

This clonotype was detected many times. J is TRBJ2-5 and V is TRBV6-1, with TRBD1 matching 7 bases. V dropped 6 bases and J dropped 4; count of bases not matched to a gene: 5. Per germline, CDR1 MNHNS and CDR2 SASEGT. CDR3 length: 13 residues. DNA for the CDR3: TGTGCCAGCAGCCGGGACAGCGGAGAGACCCAGTACTTC. Translation gives CASSRDSGETQYF.